These 2 T cell receptor beta chains share one sample of origin, sequenced in a study of T cells in Graves' hyperthyroidism and ophthalmopathy. Amplification targeted TCR beta CDR3 regions from RNA transcripts. TCR CDR3 regions were first amplified by RT-PCR with HTBI primers. TCRdb used MiXCR to reprocess the multiplex PCR reads, holding one entry per CDR3 protein. Of hundreds of thousands of distinct CDR3 sequences listed, roughly 14% were seen once; the top ten hold around 7%. Sequenced material: blood. These receptors originate from a woman in her late teens or twenties with Graves' hyperthyroidism.

This clonotype has a count of ten or more. The V gene is TRBV5-1, the J gene TRBJ1-3; unclear D gene. The CDR3 is 16 amino acids. Deletions cut 0 bases from V and 0 bases from J, with 10 bases between. Germline V gene sequence: CDR1 SGHRS, CDR2 YFSETQ. The CDR3 protein is CASSLGHSFSGNTIYF. The CDR3, as DNA: TGCGCCAGCAGCTTGGGGCACTCATTCTCTGGAAACACCATATATTTT.

At least ten counts were recorded for this clonotype. V gene TRBV27 combines with J gene TRBJ2-7, with TRBD1 matching 9 bases. The CDR3 totals 12 residues. The V and J ends lost 8 bases and 6 bases, in that order; junction bases with no gene match: 5. Germline V gene sequence: CDR1 MNHEY, CDR2 SMNVEV (reference sequence). CDR3 protein: CASGQTGGEQYF. CDR3 sequence (DNA): TGTGCCAGCGGGCAGACAGGGGGCGAGCAGTACTTC.